Ten or more counts support the clone carrying this TCR beta chain. Its matching antigen is unknown. This sample is part of a study of Graves' ophthalmopathy and Graves' hyperthyroidism. About the research overall: Ahead of any treatment, peripheral blood was obtained at the initial diagnosis.

Notes on the study in general: Thyroid clonotypes that were expanded above 0.001 frequency mostly also appeared in blood.

This CDR3 region has 15 residues. Germline loops: CDR1 SEHNR, CDR2 FQNEAQ (reference sequence). The V and J ends lost 4 bases and 1 base respectively, with 13 bases between them. TCR beta CDR3 regions were amplified from RNA transcripts. Second-round multiplex PCR followed a first-round RT-PCR using HTBI primers. TCRdb reanalysed the multiplex PCR reads using MiXCR and keeps one entry per CDR3 protein. The table includes about 420,000 distinct CDR3 sequences, 21% detected once. The genes are TRBV7-9 and TRBJ1-2; a possible D gene is TRBD1 (5 bases). The sequence was collected from a woman under 30 with stable Graves' hyperthyroidism. Sequencing was done on a sample of peripheral blood. CDR3 amino acids: CASSSTEILNYGYTF. CDR3 nucleotides: TGTGCCAGCAGCTCGACAGAAATCCTTAACTATGGCTACACCTTC.